A single TCR beta chain is shown here with its context. This sample was taken from a study of blood T cell repertoires in COVID-19. Looking at the study overall: Spain, Italy and the United States supplied samples that represented acute and convalescent COVID-19. Nucleic acid was either cDNA or gDNA, and it came from T cells, B-cell-depleted T cells, or PBMCs.

In the authors' workflow: Reference gene primer amplification in the assay estimated nucleated cell counts. Method: immunoSEQ multiplex PCR; TCRdb's copy keeps in-frame clones and lacks some. V, J and clone size reflect that table, while D and trimming were determined from the DNA. The profile covers some 60,000 clones, with approximately 85% appearing a single time and 15% to 20% taken by the ten largest. The CDR3 consists of 17 residues. Germline-derived CDR1 and CDR2 are LGHNA and YSLEER. Trimming took 0 bases from V and 5 from J; bases not matched to a gene: 10. This sequence originates from a human donor in a cohort sampled during active COVID-19. The chain couples TRBV4-3 to TRBJ2-5; 9 bases are shared with TRBD2. The sequenced sample consisted of peripheral blood. The CDR3: CASSQDEDSGGGETQYF. CDR3 bases: TGCGCCAGCAGCCAAGATGAGGATAGCGGGGGAGGGGAGACCCAGTACTTC.